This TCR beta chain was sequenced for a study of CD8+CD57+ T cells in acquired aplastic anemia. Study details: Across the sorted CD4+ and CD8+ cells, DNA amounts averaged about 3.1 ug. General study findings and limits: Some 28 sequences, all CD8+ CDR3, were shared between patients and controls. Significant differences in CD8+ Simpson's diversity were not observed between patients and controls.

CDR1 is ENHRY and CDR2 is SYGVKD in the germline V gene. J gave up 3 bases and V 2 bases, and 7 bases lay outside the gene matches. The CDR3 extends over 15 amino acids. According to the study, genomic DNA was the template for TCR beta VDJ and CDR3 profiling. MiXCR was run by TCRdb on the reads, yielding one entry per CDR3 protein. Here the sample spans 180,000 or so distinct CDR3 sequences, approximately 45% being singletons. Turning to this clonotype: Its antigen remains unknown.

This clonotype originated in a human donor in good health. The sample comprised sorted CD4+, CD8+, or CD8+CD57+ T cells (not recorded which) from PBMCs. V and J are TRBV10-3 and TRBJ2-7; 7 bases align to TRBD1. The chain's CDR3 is CAISEGQAQLYEQYF. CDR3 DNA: TGTGCCATCAGTGAGGGACAGGCTCAACTCTACGAGCAGTACTTC.